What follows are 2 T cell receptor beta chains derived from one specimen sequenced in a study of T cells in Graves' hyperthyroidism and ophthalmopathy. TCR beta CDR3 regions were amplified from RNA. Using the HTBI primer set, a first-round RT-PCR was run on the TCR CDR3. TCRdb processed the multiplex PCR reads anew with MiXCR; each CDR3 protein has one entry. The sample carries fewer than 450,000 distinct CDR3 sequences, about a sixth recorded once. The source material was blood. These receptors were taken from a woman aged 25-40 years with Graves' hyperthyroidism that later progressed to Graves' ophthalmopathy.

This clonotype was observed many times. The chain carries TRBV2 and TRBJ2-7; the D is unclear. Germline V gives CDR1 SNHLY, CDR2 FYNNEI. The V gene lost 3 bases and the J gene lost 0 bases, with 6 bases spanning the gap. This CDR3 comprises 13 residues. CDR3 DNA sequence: TGTGCCAGCAGTGACAGGTACTCCTACGAGCAGTACTTC. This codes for CASSDRYSYEQYF.

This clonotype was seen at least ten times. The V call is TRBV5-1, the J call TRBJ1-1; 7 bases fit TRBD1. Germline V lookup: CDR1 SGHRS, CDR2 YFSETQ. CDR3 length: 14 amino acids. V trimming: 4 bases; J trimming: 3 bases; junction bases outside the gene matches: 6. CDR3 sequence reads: CASSLTGVDTEAFF. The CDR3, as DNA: TGCGCCAGCAGCCTAACAGGGGTTGACACTGAAGCTTTCTTT.